This TCR beta chain was captured by sequencing in a study of OX40 agonist ivuxolimab in advanced cancers. Across the whole study: The dose-escalation cohort was around 83% male, with a mean age of approximately 61 years, ranging roughly 23 to 90.

Any history of autoimmune disease or systemic immunosuppression disqualified patients. CDR3 length: 15 amino acids. Trimming removed 0 bases from V and 3 bases from J, with 10 bases in between. Germline V gene data show CDR1 as SGHTS and CDR2 as YDEGEE. Data came from immunoSEQ multiplex PCR; TCRdb stores just in-frame clones and leaves some out. This table holds 65,000 to 80,000 clones, 85% to 90% found once. Points from the study as a whole: More expanded clones were found, on average, in CD8+ than in CD4+ T cells.

A remark on this clone: Its specificity is not known.

The origin of this receptor is an adult with an advanced solid tumor such as melanoma, head and neck, liver or kidney cancer. The J gene is TRBJ1-5, the V gene TRBV5-8; tentative D call: TRBD1 (6 bases). The source material was CD4+ or CD8+ T cells sorted from blood, sampled in a trial of the OX40 agonist ivuxolimab. CDR3 loop: CASSLEAGVNQPQHF. CDR3 bases: TGTGCCAGCAGCTTGGAAGCAGGGGTCAATCAGCCCCAGCATTTT.